The 10 T cell receptor beta chains presented below share a single source sample, sequenced in a study of T cell changes during pregnancy in multiple sclerosis. Libraries were prepared by immunoSEQ multiplex PCR; TCRdb keeps only in-frame clonotypes and omits some of them. There are 40,000 to 45,000 clones in the sample; more than 85% occur only once, and about 7% lies in the top ten. The material was CD8+ T cells from peripheral blood mononuclear cells, obtained in the third trimester of pregnancy. The receptors come from a female donor with multiple sclerosis, enrolled in a pregnancy study.

V and J are TRBV2 and TRBJ1-5, with D hard to call. CDR1 is SNHLY and CDR2 is FYNNEI in the germline V gene. Trimming shortened V by 3 bases and J by 5 bases, and 5 bases separated the two germline ends. The CDR3 is 12 amino acids. The CDR3, as DNA: TGTGCCAGCAGTGACCGAGATCAGCCCCAGCATTTT. It encodes CASSDRDQPQHF.

The chain employs TRBV9 and TRBJ2-7; TRBD1 aligns across 7 bases. The CDR3 extends over 14 amino acids. The V segment lost 3 bases and the J segment 2 bases; nucleotides outside the gene matches: 5. Germline-derived CDR1 and CDR2 are SGDLS and YYNGEE. CDR3 nucleotide sequence: TGTGCCAGCAGCGCCCAAGGACAGGCCTACGAGCAGTACTTC. Its translation is CASSAQGQAYEQYF.

The chain links TRBV6-1 to TRBJ2-5, with D unclear. The better agreement between TRBJ2-7 and the DNA end casts doubt on the J call. This CDR3 has 13 residues. Germline CDR1 MNHNS, CDR2 SASEGT. CDR3 sequence reads: CASTERRTYEQYF. The CDR3 nucleotides read TGTGCCAGCACCGAGAGGCGCACCTACGAGCAGTACTTC.

The chain employs TRBV25-1 and TRBJ1-4; D call uncertain. The CDR3 contains 14 residues. CDR1 is MGHDK and CDR2 is SYGVNS in the germline V gene. V dropped 3 bases and J dropped 10 bases, with 15 bases sitting between them. The DNA of the CDR3 is TGTGCCAGCAGTGAGTACCTCCGGGGAGGAAAACTGTTTTTT. Its protein is CASSEYLRGGKLFF.

V and J are TRBV5-4 and TRBJ2-1, with 7 nucleotides matching TRBD2. Germline V gene lookup returns CDR1 SGHNT and CDR2 YYREEE (reference sequence). With V trimmed by 0 bases and J by 10 bases, 7 bases remained unmatched. CDR3 length: 14 amino acids. The CDR3 coding sequence is TGTGCCAGCAGCTTGGGGCTAGCGGAGCACGAGCAGTTCTTC. The encoded protein is CASSLGLAEHEQFF.

The V and J genes are TRBV7-8 and TRBJ2-1; possibly TRBD2 for D (5 bases). CDR1 is SGHVS and CDR2 is FQNEAQ in the germline V gene. This CDR3 is built from 18 residues. The V and J ends lost 1 base and 6 bases respectively, with 22 bases between them. CDR3 amino acids: CASSLVGNRELKINEQFF. As DNA, the CDR3 is TGTGCCAGCAGCTTAGTCGGGAATCGGGAACTGAAAATCAATGAGCAGTTCTTC.

This chain uses TRBV7-9 with TRBJ1-1; 9 bases map to TRBD1. V shed 4 bases and J 6 bases; nucleotides not matched to a gene: 0. The CDR3 has 12 residues. Germline V lookup: CDR1 SEHNR, CDR2 FQNEAQ (reference sequence). CDR3 nucleotide sequence: TGTGCCAGCAGCTGGACAGGGGCTGAAGCTTTCTTT. This gives the protein CASSWTGAEAFF.

The chain's CDR3 is CATSREAGVPDTQYF. The CDR3 coding sequence is TGTGCCACCAGCAGAGAAGCGGGAGTACCAGATACGCAGTATTTT. The chain joins TRBV15 to TRBJ2-3; 8 positions match TRBD2. Germline V gene data show CDR1 as LNHNV and CDR2 as YYDKDF (reference sequence). CDR3 size: 15 residues. J was trimmed by 4 bases and V by 0 bases; bases with no gene match: 3.

V gene TRBV7-6 combines with J gene TRBJ1-1; D call uncertain. Germline V gives CDR1 SGHVS, CDR2 FNYEAQ. This CDR3 is built from 13 residues. Trimming left V 5 bases short and J 5 bases short, with 12 bases between. The CDR3 nucleotides read TGTGCCAGCAGCCGAGGTTCGGAGACTGAAGCTTTCTTT. Translation gives CASSRGSETEAFF.

V usage is TRBV2 and J usage is TRBJ1-1, with a weak D call TRBD1 (5 bases). Trimming removed 2 bases at V and 2 bases at J, with 15 bases between. In germline, CDR1 is SNHLY, CDR2 FYNNEI. The CDR3 extends over 16 amino acids. This CDR3 is CASSESRGIANTEAFF. The CDR3 DNA is TGTGCCAGCAGTGAATCTAGGGGAATTGCTAACACTGAAGCTTTCTTT.